This entry features one TCR beta chain sequence. Its target is unknown. Here immunoSEQ multiplex PCR was the method, and the copy in TCRdb shows in-frame clones only, minus some. The sample holds roughly 86,000 clones, over 75% seen once. The time point is: week 47, end of study. All doses held 300 ug of mutant IDH1 20-mer peptide, with topical imiquimod. Scheduled for weeks 1, 3, 5, 7, 11, 15, 19 and 23, eight vaccinations were given to patients. These data come from a study of a mutant IDH1 vaccine in newly diagnosed glioma. Study-wide context: Before enrollment, the patients had been treated with radiotherapy alone, temozolomide alone, or both together. Most of them had received both.

The sequence came from a man aged 40-50 years with glioma. Specimen: PBMCs, collected from a glioma patient whose treatment included an IDH1 peptide vaccine.

For the CDR3, the DNA is TGTGCCAGCAGGGGGGGACTAGCGGGCGAGCAGTACTTC. It translates to CASRGGLAGEQYF. The rearrangement links TRBV2 to TRBJ2-7; 12 bases line up with TRBD2. J lost 6 bases, V lost 6 bases, and 3 bases had no gene match. CDR3 length: 13 residues. Per the germline V gene, CDR1 is SNHLY and CDR2 is FYNNEI.